One and the same sample provided the 10 T cell receptor beta chains below, sequenced in a study of post-analysis software for immune sequencing data. These TCRs are of unknown antigen specificity. Included in the TCR beta cDNA libraries were unique molecular identifiers. TCRdb reprocessed the PCR reads via MiXCR and lists one record per CDR3 protein. The repertoire has 350,000 to 500,000 distinct CDR3 sequences, over 30% of them found once; the top ten carry under 9%. Regarding the study as a whole: Roughly 5 TRBV segments, TRBV5-6, TRBV5-1 and TRBV20-1 among them, were found more frequent in patients than controls.

Sequencing was carried out using blood. All receptors come from a girl aged 2 to 10 with multiple sclerosis.

The chain is built from TRBV4-1 and TRBJ1-2; D unresolved. This CDR3 contains 17 residues. Trimming took off 1 base at V and 0 bases at J, with 15 bases between the two ends. Germline CDR1 is MGHRA and CDR2 is YSYEKL. The CDR3 region has the DNA TGCGCCAGCAGCCAAGGCGTATACCGGGCCTCTAACTATGGCTACACCTTC. It encodes CASSQGVYRASNYGYTF.

The V gene is TRBV29-1, the J gene TRBJ1-1; no clear D. The ends were cut back, 4 bases at V and 5 bases at J, with 17 bases in the middle. Germline V gives CDR1 SQVTM, CDR2 ANQGSEA. This CDR3 is built from 14 residues. CDR3 protein: CSVVKGVLGTEAFF. CDR3 coding DNA: TGCAGCGTTGTCAAGGGAGTCCTCGGGACTGAAGCTTTCTTT. Combining the CDR3 with reference TRBV29-1 and TRBJ1-1 gives the whole variable domain SAVISQKPSRDICQRGTSLTIQCQVDSQVTMMFWYRQQPGQSLTLIATANQGSEATYESGFVIDKFPISRPNLTFSTLTVSNMSPEDSSIYLCSVVKGVLGTEAFFGQGTRLTVV.

This chain connects TRBV29-1 to TRBJ2-4, with 7 positions matching TRBD2. Germline V CDR1 and CDR2: SQVTM, ANQGSEA. J gave up 7 bases and V 3 bases, and 3 bases lay outside the gene matches. There are 12 residues in the CDR3. CDR3 nucleotides: TGCAGCGTTGAGTCCGGGGGGAACATTCAGTACTTC. It is translated as CSVESGGNIQYF. The full variable domain, in which reference TRBV29-1 and TRBJ2-4 provide the parts outside the CDR3, is SAVISQKPSRDICQRGTSLTIQCQVDSQVTMMFWYRQQPGQSLTLIATANQGSEATYESGFVIDKFPISRPNLTFSTLTVSNMSPEDSSIYLCSVESGGNIQYFGAGTRLSVL.

The rearrangement uses TRBV24-1 and TRBJ2-3, with D tentatively TRBD1 (5 bases). Germline V gene data show CDR1 as KGHDR and CDR2 as SFDVKD. Between the trimmed V and J ends, which lost 5 bases and 4 bases, there was a span of 9 bases. CDR3 length: 13 amino acids. The CDR3 region has the DNA TGTGCCACCAGTGGGGGCTACGCAGATACGCAGTATTTT. The encoded protein is CATSGGYADTQYF.

This clonotype was observed a single time. This chain connects TRBV10-3 to TRBJ2-1; 8 bases are shared with TRBD1. Germline CDR1 reads ENHRY; CDR2 reads SYGVKD. The CDR3 spans 16 residues. The junction had 15 bases not matched to a gene; V was cut back by 4 bases and J by 10 bases. CDR3 protein: CAISGGETGGDYEQFF. The CDR3 nucleotides are TGTGCCATCAGTGGAGGAGAAACAGGGGGAGATTACGAGCAGTTCTTC.

There are a few counts of this clonotype. V usage is TRBV7-2 and J usage is TRBJ1-6, with D possibly being TRBD1 (6 bases). V was cut by 5 bases and J by 10 bases, with 15 bases left in between. CDR1 SGHTA and CDR2 FQGNSA come from the germline V gene. This CDR3 contains 14 residues. CDR3 amino acids: CASSLSGGWSPLHF. As DNA, the CDR3 is TGTGCCAGCAGCCTTTCGGGGGGCTGGTCACCCCTCCACTTT.

J is TRBJ2-1 and V is TRBV28, with 9 bases that match TRBD2. Germline loops: CDR1 MDHEN, CDR2 SYDVKM. The CDR3 has 14 residues. V was clipped by 4 bases and J by 6 bases; unmatched bases: 4. The CDR3 region has the DNA TGTGCCAGCAGTTATCTAGCGGGGCTCAATGAGCAGTTCTTC. It encodes CASSYLAGLNEQFF.

The chain employs TRBV12-3 or TRBV12-4 and TRBJ2-1; a weak D match, TRBD2 (6 bases). Deletions cut 2 bases from V and 6 bases from J, with 11 bases between. This CDR3 contains 14 residues. The CDR3 region is CASSLLRGLNEQFF. Here the CDR3 DNA reads TGTGCCAGCAGTTTACTGAGGGGACTCAATGAGCAGTTCTTC.

CDR3 nucleotides: TGTGCCAGCTCACCACGAACTAAGTTTGGGACAGATACGCAGTATTTT. Protein sequence: CASSPRTKFGTDTQYF. The genes are TRBV18 and TRBJ2-3; D uncertain. This CDR3 has 16 amino acids. Germline V gene lookup returns CDR1 KGHSH and CDR2 LQKENI. V gave up 1 base and J gave up 3 bases, with 14 bases separating them.

A few counts support this clonotype. The chain links TRBV10-3 to TRBJ2-7; either TRBD1 or TRBD2 may supply D (5 bases each). V gave up 3 bases and J gave up 0 bases, with 12 bases separating them. CDR1 and CDR2 (germline): ENHRY, SYGVKD. The CDR3 contains 15 residues. The CDR3 protein is CAISDSPGSSYEQYF. The CDR3 DNA reads TGTGCCATCAGTGACTCCCCAGGGAGCTCCTACGAGCAGTACTTC.